This passage covers 27 T cell receptor beta chains from one sample sequenced in a study of human thymus T cells. Only in-frame clones appear in the TCRdb table, and some are missing; sequencing was by immunoSEQ multiplex PCR. The sample lists some 130,000 clones; around 94% were seen once. From resections taken during corrective heart surgery, the thymus tissue was obtained. The sample taken for sequencing was thymus tissue. These receptors were obtained from a boy younger than two with a congenital heart defect but otherwise immunologically healthy.

The V and J genes are TRBV28 and TRBJ1-4, with D maybe TRBD1 (6 bases). The CDR3 is 15 residues long. Germline-derived CDR1 and CDR2 are MDHEN and SYDVKM. Trimming took off 7 bases at V and 0 bases at J, with 12 bases between the two ends. CDR3 in amino acids: CASIQGRATNEKLFF. The DNA of the CDR3 is TGTGCCAGCATACAGGGTAGGGCAACTAATGAAAAACTGTTTTTT. Complete variable domain (other parts from reference TRBV28 and TRBJ1-4): DVKVTQSSRYLVKRTGEKVFLECVQDMDHENMFWYRQDPGLGLRLIYFSYDVKMKEKGDIPEGYSVSREKKERFSLILESASTNQTSMYLCASIQGRATNEKLFFGSGTQLSVL.

The chain uses TRBV7-9 and TRBJ1-2; D is unresolved. V lost 6 bases and J lost 6, with 17 bases in between. Germline V gene data show CDR1 as SEHNR and CDR2 as FQNEAQ (reference sequence). CDR3 length: 14 amino acids. The CDR3 DNA reads TGTGCCAGCAGTTTCAAACCGGGAGCAGATGGCTACACCTTC. This translates into CASSFKPGADGYTF.

V gene TRBV4-2 combines with J gene TRBJ1-2, with D unclear. The CDR3 is 16 amino acids. Germline V lookup: CDR1 LGHNA, CDR2 YNFKEQ. Trimming cost V 1 base and J 8 bases, with 20 bases left between them. The CDR3 spells CASSQAGEKGWCGYTF. CDR3 DNA: TGTGCCAGCAGCCAAGCCGGGGAGAAGGGATGGTGCGGCTACACCTTC.

The chain recombines TRBV4-1 with TRBJ1-4, with D possibly matching TRBD1 (6 bases). This CDR3 is built from 16 residues. The V end was cut by 0 bases, the J end by 7 bases, with 15 bases between. Germline V gene lookup returns CDR1 MGHRA and CDR2 YSYEKL. CDR3 in amino acids: CASSQDWGTGSEKLFF. The CDR3 DNA reads as TGCGCCAGCAGCCAAGATTGGGGAACAGGGAGTGAAAAACTGTTTTTT.

This chain links TRBV9 with TRBJ1-3; no reliable D call. CDR3 length: 14 amino acids. Germline V gene data show CDR1 as SGDLS and CDR2 as YYNGEE. V was pared by 1 base and J by 0 bases, with 5 bases between. Here the CDR3 DNA reads TGTGCCAGCAGCGTAAAAGGCTCTGGAAACACCATATATTTT. Translated: CASSVKGSGNTIYF.

The V gene is TRBV7-2, the J gene TRBJ1-5; 8 bases align to TRBD1. V was pared by 4 bases and J by 0 bases, with 14 bases of the junction left unmatched. In germline, CDR1 is SGHTA, CDR2 FQGNSA. The CDR3 is 19 residues long. The CDR3 reads CASSSQGQAIPYSNQPQHF. The CDR3 coding sequence is TGTGCCAGCAGCTCCCAGGGACAGGCAATCCCTTATAGCAATCAGCCCCAGCATTTT.

The V gene is TRBV2, the J gene TRBJ2-5; D not resolved. Germline CDR1 and CDR2: SNHLY and FYNNEI. V lost 3 bases and J lost 5, with 4 bases in between. The CDR3 sequence is 11 residues long. The CDR3 loop reads CASSDRETQYF. The CDR3 DNA reads TGTGCCAGCAGTGATAGGGAGACCCAGTACTTC.

This chain connects TRBV4-3 to TRBJ2-1; D perhaps matches TRBD2 (6 bases). The CDR3 is 18 amino acids. The germline CDR1 and CDR2 sequences are LGHNA and YSLEER. Trimming stripped 0 bases from V and 1 base from J, with 16 bases between. CDR3: CASSQERRGAGSYNEQFF. CDR3 bases: TGCGCCAGCAGCCAAGAAAGGCGCGGGGCGGGTTCCTACAATGAGCAGTTCTTC.

The gene calls are TRBV25-1 and TRBJ2-5; D unresolved. Germline V gene data show CDR1 as MGHDK and CDR2 as SYGVNS. V gave up 8 bases and J gave up 2 bases, with 6 bases separating them. There are 11 residues in the CDR3. CDR3 region: CASGFQETQYF. The CDR3, as DNA: TGTGCCAGCGGTTTTCAAGAGACCCAGTACTTC.

V gene TRBV19 combines with J gene TRBJ1-3, with D unclear. Per germline, CDR1 LNHDA and CDR2 SQIVND (reference sequence). Trimming removed 0 bases from V and 0 bases from J, with 12 bases in between. CDR3 length: 17 amino acids. The CDR3 protein is CASSIDLEFRSGNTIYF. The CDR3 DNA reads TGTGCCAGTAGTATAGATCTGGAGTTTCGCTCTGGAAACACCATATATTTT.

V and J are TRBV18 and TRBJ1-1, with unresolved D. V lost 1 base to trimming and J lost 0 bases, with 9 bases between them. Germline lookup yields CDR1 KGHSH and CDR2 LQKENI. The CDR3 covers 15 residues. CDR3 sequence (DNA): TGTGCCAGCTCACCACGAGAAACGGTGAACACTGAAGCTTTCTTT. Encoded protein: CASSPRETVNTEAFF. The full variable domain, its missing parts supplied by reference TRBV18 and TRBJ1-1, is NAGVMQNPRHLVRRRGQEARLRCSPMKGHSHVYWYRQLPEEGLKFMVYLQKENIIDESGMPKERFSAEFPKEGPSILRIQQVVRGDSAAYFCASSPRETVNTEAFFGQGTRLTVV.

The genes are TRBV2 and TRBJ1-3; no definite D call. The germline gives CDR1 SNHLY, CDR2 FYNNEI. Trimming took off 5 bases at V and 4 bases at J, with 6 bases between the two ends. The CDR3 length is 12 residues. The DNA of the CDR3 is TGTGCCAGCAGTCTTGCCGGAAACACCATATATTTT. Its protein is CASSLAGNTIYF.

This clone was seen only once. The chain recombines TRBV18 with TRBJ2-2, with D perhaps matching TRBD1 (6 bases). The V gene lost 6 bases and the J gene lost 8 bases, with 25 bases spanning the gap. The length of the CDR3 is 17 residues. The germline CDR1 and CDR2 sequences are KGHSH and LQKENI. Written as DNA, the CDR3 is TGTGCCAGCTCCCCCCGACGTGGGGGCGCTAACTCGGGGGAGCTGTTTTTT. Protein: CASSPRRGGANSGELFF.

This clone turned up a few times. The chain links TRBV5-1 to TRBJ2-2; no firm D call. V lost 1 base and J lost 8, with 3 bases in between. Germline V CDR1 and CDR2: SGHRS, YFSETQ. CDR3 length: 11 residues. This CDR3 reads CASSLRGELFF. DNA for the CDR3: TGCGCCAGCAGCTTGCGTGGGGAGCTGTTTTTT.

The chain couples TRBV19 to TRBJ2-7, with 7 bases identical to TRBD1. This CDR3 spans 13 amino acids. Germline V CDR1 and CDR2: LNHDA, SQIVND (reference sequence). Unmatched junction bases numbered 4, after V lost 5 bases and J lost 3 bases. This CDR3 reads CASSDRADYEQYF. As DNA, the CDR3 is TGTGCCAGTAGTGACAGGGCCGACTACGAGCAGTACTTC.

This chain links TRBV4-3 with TRBJ2-4; 7 nucleotides agree with TRBD2. In germline, CDR1 is LGHNA, CDR2 YSLEER. The V segment lost 0 bases and the J segment 8 bases; nucleotides outside the gene matches: 7. There are 15 residues in the CDR3. The CDR3 DNA reads as TGCGCCAGCAGCCAAGATGTGGGGGGGAGGGACATTCAGTACTTC. The encoded protein is CASSQDVGGRDIQYF.

The chain joins TRBV28 to TRBJ2-2, with 11 bases fitting TRBD1. The V and J ends lost 2 bases and 4 bases, in that order; junction bases with no gene match: 15. CDR1 and CDR2 from the germline V gene are MDHEN and SYDVKM. This CDR3 contains 20 residues. CDR3 nucleotides: TGTGCCAGCAGTTTAGGATGGGACAGGGGGTCCCATAGTCTCACCGGGGAGCTGTTTTTT. It codes for CASSLGWDRGSHSLTGELFF.

The rearrangement links TRBV5-1 to TRBJ2-3; 12 bases line up with TRBD2. From germline, CDR1 is SGHRS and CDR2 YFSETQ. The CDR3 is made up of 17 amino acids. The junction had 10 bases not matched to a gene; V was cut back by 4 bases and J by 4 bases. CDR3 sequence reads: CASSLLAGGLVSDTQYF. The DNA for the CDR3 is TGCGCCAGCAGCCTTCTAGCGGGGGGGCTGGTTTCAGATACGCAGTATTTT.

The rearrangement links TRBV6-6 to TRBJ2-5, with D possibly called TRBD1 or TRBD2 (6 bases each). V gave up 1 base and J gave up 5 bases, with 14 bases separating them. Germline V CDR1 and CDR2: MNHNY, SVGAGI (reference sequence). CDR3 length: 15 residues. The CDR3 coding sequence is TGTGCCAGCAGTTACTTGGCAGGGGAGGAGGAGACCCAGTACTTC. Its protein product is CASSYLAGEEETQYF.

This clone was found once. V gene TRBV28 combines with J gene TRBJ1-5; D remains unclear. This CDR3 has 15 residues. Looked up from germline, CDR1 is MDHEN and CDR2 is SYDVKM. Trimming took off 0 bases at V and 0 bases at J, with 6 bases between the two ends. CDR3 DNA: TGTGCCAGCAGTTTATGCTATCCTAGCAATCAGCCCCAGCATTTT. It yields the protein CASSLCYPSNQPQHF.

J is TRBJ2-7 and V is TRBV14; 9 bases are a match to TRBD1. This CDR3 contains 17 residues. Germline values: CDR1 SGHDN, CDR2 FVKESK. Unmatched junction bases numbered 11, after V lost 2 bases and J lost 3 bases. CDR3 residues: CASSQRSRGQGYYEQYF. In DNA, the CDR3 is TGTGCCAGCAGCCAAAGATCAAGAGGACAGGGGTACTACGAGCAGTACTTC.

V and J are TRBV4-3 and TRBJ2-2; D is unclear. From germline, CDR1 is LGHNA and CDR2 YSLEER. The CDR3 sequence is 13 residues long. The V and J ends lost 6 bases and 2 bases respectively, with 7 bases between them. CDR3 protein: CASRDQNTGELFF. Written as DNA, the CDR3 is TGCGCCAGCAGGGACCAAAACACCGGGGAGCTGTTTTTT.

CDR3 sequence reads: CASSVSGSHGYTF. Written as DNA, the CDR3 is TGTGCCAGCAGCGTTTCCGGGAGTCATGGCTACACCTTC. The V call is TRBV9, the J call TRBJ1-2; D is unclear. V gave up 2 bases and J gave up 6 bases, with 11 bases separating them. This CDR3 has 13 amino acids. Germline V gene data show CDR1 as SGDLS and CDR2 as YYNGEE. The full variable domain, completed using reference TRBV9 and TRBJ1-2, is DSGVTQTPKHLITATGQRVTLRCSPRSGDLSVYWYQQSLDQGLQFLIQYYNGEERAKGNILERFSAQQFPDLHSELNLSSLELGDSALYFCASSVSGSHGYTFGSGTRLTVV.

The rearrangement links TRBV7-9 to TRBJ2-3; no clear D. The CDR3 is made up of 11 amino acids. Germline V gene sequence: CDR1 SEHNR, CDR2 FQNEAQ (reference sequence). The germline V and J ends were trimmed by 7 bases and 8 bases, with 10 bases remaining between them. The CDR3 protein is CASTPKVTQYF. The CDR3 region has the DNA TGTGCCAGCACCCCCAAGGTTACGCAGTATTTT.

The rearrangement joins TRBV5-1 to TRBJ2-1; a possible D gene is TRBD1 (5 bases). The germline V gene has CDR1 SGHRS and CDR2 YFSETQ. The CDR3 spans 15 residues. The V gene lost 1 base and the J gene lost 7 bases, with 15 bases spanning the gap. The CDR3, as DNA: TGCGCCAGCAGCTTGCGGCAAGGGGTAAGAAATGAGCAGTTCTTC. Translating gives CASSLRQGVRNEQFF.

The rearrangement uses TRBV14 and TRBJ2-7; 9 bases are a match to TRBD2. V was clipped by 4 bases and J by 2 bases; unmatched bases: 6. Germline V gives CDR1 SGHDN, CDR2 FVKESK. The CDR3 covers 15 residues. The CDR3 here is CASSLIAGETYEQYF. CDR3 nucleotide sequence: TGTGCCAGCAGCCTGATAGCGGGGGAGACCTACGAGCAGTACTTC.

V usage is TRBV9 and J usage is TRBJ2-1, with 8 bases fitting TRBD2. From germline, CDR1 is SGDLS and CDR2 YYNGEE. V was pared by 2 bases and J by 5 bases, with 6 bases of the junction left unmatched. The CDR3 covers 15 residues. The CDR3, as DNA: TGTGCCAGCAGCGTTCGGTCGGGGGGGCACAATGAGCAGTTCTTC. Translated: CASSVRSGGHNEQFF.